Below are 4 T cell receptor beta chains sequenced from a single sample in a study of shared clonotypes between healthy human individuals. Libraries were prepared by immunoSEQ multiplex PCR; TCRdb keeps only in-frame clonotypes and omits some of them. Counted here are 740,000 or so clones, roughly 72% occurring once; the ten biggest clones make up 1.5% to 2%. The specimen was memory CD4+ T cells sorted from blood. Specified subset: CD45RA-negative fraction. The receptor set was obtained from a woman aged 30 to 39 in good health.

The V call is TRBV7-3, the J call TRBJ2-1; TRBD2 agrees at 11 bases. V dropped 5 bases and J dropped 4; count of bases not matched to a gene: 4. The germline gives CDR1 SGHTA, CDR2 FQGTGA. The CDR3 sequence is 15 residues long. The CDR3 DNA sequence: TGTGCCAGCAGCCCGGGACTAGCGGTTTACAATGAGCAGTTCTTC. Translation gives CASSPGLAVYNEQFF. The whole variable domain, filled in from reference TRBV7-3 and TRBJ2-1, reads GAGVSQTPSNKVTEKGKYVELRCDPISGHTALYWYRQSLGQGPEFLIYFQGTGAADDSGLPNDRFFAVRPEGSVSTLKIQRTERGDSAVYLCASSPGLAVYNEQFFGPGTRLTVL.

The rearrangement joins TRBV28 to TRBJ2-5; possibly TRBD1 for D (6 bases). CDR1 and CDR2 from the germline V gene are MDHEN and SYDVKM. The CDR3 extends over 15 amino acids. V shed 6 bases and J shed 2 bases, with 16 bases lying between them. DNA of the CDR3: TGTGCCAGCAGCTCAGCCCAGGGGTGGCAAGAGACCCAGTACTTC. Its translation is CASSSAQGWQETQYF.

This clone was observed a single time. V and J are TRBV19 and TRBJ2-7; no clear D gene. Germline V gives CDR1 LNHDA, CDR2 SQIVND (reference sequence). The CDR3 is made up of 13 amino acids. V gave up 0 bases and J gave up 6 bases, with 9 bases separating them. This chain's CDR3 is CASSIDQASEQYF. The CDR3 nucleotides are TGTGCCAGTAGTATAGATCAGGCCAGCGAGCAGTACTTC.

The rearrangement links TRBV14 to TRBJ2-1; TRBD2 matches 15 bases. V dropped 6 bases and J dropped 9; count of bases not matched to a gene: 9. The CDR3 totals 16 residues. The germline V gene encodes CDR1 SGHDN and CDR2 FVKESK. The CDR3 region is CASSQLGLAGGTEQFF. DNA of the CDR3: TGTGCCAGCAGTCAACTTGGACTAGCGGGAGGGACTGAGCAGTTCTTC.